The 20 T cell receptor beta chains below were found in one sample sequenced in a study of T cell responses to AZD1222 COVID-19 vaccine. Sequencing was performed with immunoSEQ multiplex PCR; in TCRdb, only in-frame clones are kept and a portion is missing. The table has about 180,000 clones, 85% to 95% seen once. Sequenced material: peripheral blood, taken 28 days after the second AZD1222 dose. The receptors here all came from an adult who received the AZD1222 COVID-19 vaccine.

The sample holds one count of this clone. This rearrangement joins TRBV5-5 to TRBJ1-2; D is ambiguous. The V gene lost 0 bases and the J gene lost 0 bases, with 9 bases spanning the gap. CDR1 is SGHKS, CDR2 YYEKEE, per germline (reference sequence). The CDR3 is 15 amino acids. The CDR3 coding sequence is TGTGCCAGCAGCTTGGCCCCGGGGACTAACTATGGCTACACCTTC. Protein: CASSLAPGTNYGYTF.

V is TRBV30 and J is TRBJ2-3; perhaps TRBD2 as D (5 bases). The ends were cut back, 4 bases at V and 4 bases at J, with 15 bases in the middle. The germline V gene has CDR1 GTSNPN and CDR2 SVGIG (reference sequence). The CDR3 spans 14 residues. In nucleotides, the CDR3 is TGTGCCTGGAAACACGGTCTAGCCGCAGATACGCAGTATTTT. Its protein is CAWKHGLAADTQYF.

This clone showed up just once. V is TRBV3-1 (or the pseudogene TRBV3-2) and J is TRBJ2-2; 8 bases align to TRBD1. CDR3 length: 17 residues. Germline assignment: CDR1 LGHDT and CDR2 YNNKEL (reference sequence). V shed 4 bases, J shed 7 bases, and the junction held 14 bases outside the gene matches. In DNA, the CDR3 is TGTGCCAGCAGCCTACGGACCCCAGGGGGCGCGTTCGGGGAGCTGTTTTTT. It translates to CASSLRTPGGAFGELFF.

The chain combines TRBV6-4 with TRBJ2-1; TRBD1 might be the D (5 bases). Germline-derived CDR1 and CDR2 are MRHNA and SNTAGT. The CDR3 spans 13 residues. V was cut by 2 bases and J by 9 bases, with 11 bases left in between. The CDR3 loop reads CASSDEWGGEQFF. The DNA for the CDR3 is TGTGCCAGCAGTGACGAATGGGGCGGTGAGCAGTTCTTC.

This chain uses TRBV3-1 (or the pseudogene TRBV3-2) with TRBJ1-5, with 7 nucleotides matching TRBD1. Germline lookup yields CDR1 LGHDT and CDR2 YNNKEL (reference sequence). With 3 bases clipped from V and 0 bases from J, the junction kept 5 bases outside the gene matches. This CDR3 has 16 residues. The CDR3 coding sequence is TGTGCCAGCAGCCACGGGACAGCATATAGCAATCAGCCCCAGCATTTT. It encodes CASSHGTAYSNQPQHF.

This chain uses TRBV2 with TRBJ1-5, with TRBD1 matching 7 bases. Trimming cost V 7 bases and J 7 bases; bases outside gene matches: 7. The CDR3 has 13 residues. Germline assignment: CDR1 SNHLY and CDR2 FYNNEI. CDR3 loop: CASKEGANQPQHF. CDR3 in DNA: TGTGCCAGCAAGGAGGGGGCCAACCAGCCCCAGCATTTT. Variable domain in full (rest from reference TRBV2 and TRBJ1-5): EPEVTQTPSHQVTQMGQEVILRCVPISNHLYFYWYRQILGQKVEFLVSFYNNEISEKSEIFDDQFSVERPDGSNFTLKIRSTKLEDSAMYFCASKEGANQPQHFGDGTRLSIL.

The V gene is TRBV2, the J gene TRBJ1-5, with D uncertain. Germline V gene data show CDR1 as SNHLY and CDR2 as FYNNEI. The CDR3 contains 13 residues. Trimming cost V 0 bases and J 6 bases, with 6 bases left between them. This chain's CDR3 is CASSEAGPQPQHF. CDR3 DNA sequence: TGTGCCAGCAGTGAAGCTGGCCCTCAGCCCCAGCATTTT.

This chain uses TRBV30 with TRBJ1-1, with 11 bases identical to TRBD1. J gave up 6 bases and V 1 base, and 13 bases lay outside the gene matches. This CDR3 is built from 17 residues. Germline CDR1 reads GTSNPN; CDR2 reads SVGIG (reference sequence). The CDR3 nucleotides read TGTGCCTGGAGTGCGGTTCTCCCGGGACAGGGGGTCTCTGAAGCTTTCTTT. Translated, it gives CAWSAVLPGQGVSEAFF.

In DNA, the CDR3 is TGTGCCAGCAGTGAGCGGTTGATGAACACTGAAGCTTTCTTT. The encoded protein is CASSERLMNTEAFF. V gene TRBV2 combines with J gene TRBJ1-1; D is unclear. The V end lost 3 bases, the J end lost 0 bases, and 8 bases lay between the germline ends. The germline V gene has CDR1 SNHLY and CDR2 FYNNEI. The CDR3 contains 14 residues.

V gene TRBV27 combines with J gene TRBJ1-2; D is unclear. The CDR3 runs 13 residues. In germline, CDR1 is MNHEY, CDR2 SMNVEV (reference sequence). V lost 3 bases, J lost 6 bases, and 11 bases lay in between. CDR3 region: CASSFRALDGYTF. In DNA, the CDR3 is TGTGCCAGCAGTTTCCGGGCTCTAGATGGCTACACCTTC.

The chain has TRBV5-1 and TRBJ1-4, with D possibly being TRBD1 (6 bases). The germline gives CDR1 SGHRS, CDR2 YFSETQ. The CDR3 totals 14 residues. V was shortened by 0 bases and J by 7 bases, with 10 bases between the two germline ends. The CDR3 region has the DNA TGCGCCAGCAGCTTGGTGGGGGCTTTTGAAAAACTGTTTTTT. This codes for CASSLVGAFEKLFF.

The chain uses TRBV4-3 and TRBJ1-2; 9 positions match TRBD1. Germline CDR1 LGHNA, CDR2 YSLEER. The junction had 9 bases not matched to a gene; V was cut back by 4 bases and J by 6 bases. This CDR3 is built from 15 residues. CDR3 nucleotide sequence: TGCGCCAGCAGCCGGCAAAGACAGGGGGGAGATGGCTACACCTTC. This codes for CASSRQRQGGDGYTF.

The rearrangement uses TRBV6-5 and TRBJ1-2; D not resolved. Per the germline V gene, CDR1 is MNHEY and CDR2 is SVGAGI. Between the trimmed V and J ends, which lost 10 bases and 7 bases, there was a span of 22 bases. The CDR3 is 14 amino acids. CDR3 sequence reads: CATGPGLPLSGYTF. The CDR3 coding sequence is TGTGCCACCGGTCCCGGCTTACCCTTGAGTGGCTACACCTTC.

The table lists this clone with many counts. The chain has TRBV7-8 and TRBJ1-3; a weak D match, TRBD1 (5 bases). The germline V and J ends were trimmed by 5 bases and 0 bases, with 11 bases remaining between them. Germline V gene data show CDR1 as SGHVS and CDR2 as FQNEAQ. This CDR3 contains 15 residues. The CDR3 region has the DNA TGTGCCAGCAGCACCAGGGCAGGCTCTGGAAACACCATATATTTT. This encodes CASSTRAGSGNTIYF.

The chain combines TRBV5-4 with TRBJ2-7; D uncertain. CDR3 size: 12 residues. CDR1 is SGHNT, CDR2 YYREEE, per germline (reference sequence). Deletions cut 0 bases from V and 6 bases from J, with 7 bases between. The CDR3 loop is CASSLDRREQYF. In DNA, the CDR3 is TGTGCCAGCAGCTTGGACAGACGCGAGCAGTACTTC.

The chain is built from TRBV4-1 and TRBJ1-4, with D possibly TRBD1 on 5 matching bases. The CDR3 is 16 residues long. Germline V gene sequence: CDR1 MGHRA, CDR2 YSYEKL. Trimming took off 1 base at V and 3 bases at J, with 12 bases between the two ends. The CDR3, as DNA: TGCGCCAGCAGCCAAGTTGGAGGGGTTGCTAATGAAAAACTGTTTTTT. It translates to CASSQVGGVANEKLFF.

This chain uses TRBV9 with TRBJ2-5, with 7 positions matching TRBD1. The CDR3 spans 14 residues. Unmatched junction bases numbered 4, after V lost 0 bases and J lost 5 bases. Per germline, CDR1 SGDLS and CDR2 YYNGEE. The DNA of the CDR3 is TGTGCCAGCAGCGTAGAAGGGGGCGCGGAGACCCAGTACTTC. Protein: CASSVEGGAETQYF.

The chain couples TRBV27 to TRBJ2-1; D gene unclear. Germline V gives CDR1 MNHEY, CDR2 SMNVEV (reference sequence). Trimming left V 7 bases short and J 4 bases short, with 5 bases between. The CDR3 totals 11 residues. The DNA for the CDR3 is TGTGCCAGCACACTGTACAATGAGCAGTTCTTC. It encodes CASTLYNEQFF.

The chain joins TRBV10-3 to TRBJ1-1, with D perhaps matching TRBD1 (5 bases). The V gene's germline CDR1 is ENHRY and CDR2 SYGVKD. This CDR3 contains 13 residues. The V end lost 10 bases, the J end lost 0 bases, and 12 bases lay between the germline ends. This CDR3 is CATRQTMNTEAFF. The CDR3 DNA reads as TGTGCCACACGACAGACAATGAACACTGAAGCTTTCTTT.

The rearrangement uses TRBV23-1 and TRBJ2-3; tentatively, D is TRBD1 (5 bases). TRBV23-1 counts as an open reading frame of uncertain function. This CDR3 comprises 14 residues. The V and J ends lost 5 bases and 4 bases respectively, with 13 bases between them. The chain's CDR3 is CASSVQGRSDTQYF. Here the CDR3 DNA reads TGCGCCAGCAGTGTTCAGGGTAGATCAGATACGCAGTATTTT.